This TCR beta chain was obtained from a study of T cells in Graves' hyperthyroidism and ophthalmopathy. Overall study context: Blood was drawn when the patient was first diagnosed and still untreated. Study results and caveats: Blood samples included most of the expanded thyroid clonotypes exceeding 0.001. A median 6.5 months before onset, the model predicted ophthalmopathy.

The V gene's germline CDR1 is LNHNV and CDR2 YYDKDF (reference sequence). The trim removed 0 bases at V and 8 bases at J, leaving 6 bases unmatched. The CDR3 has 15 residues. A remark on this clonotype: As yet, its antigen is unknown.

It was RNA transcripts that yielded the amplified TCR beta CDR3 regions. A set of HTBI primers served as the primers for a first-round RT-PCR of the TCR CDR3. TCRdb analysed the multiplex PCR reads with MiXCR anew, one entry per CDR3 protein. This sample has 640,000 or so distinct CDR3 sequences, with more than 13% found just once. Patients having uncontrolled infection, another autoimmune disease, pregnancy or lactation were not included. The sequence was collected from a woman between 18 and 29 years old with Graves' ophthalmopathy. Sample: blood. The rearrangement links TRBV15 to TRBJ1-4; 7 bases fit TRBD1. The CDR3 protein is CATSRDTGQREKLFF. The CDR3, as DNA: TGTGCCACCAGCAGAGACACGGGACAGAGGGAAAAACTGTTTTTT.